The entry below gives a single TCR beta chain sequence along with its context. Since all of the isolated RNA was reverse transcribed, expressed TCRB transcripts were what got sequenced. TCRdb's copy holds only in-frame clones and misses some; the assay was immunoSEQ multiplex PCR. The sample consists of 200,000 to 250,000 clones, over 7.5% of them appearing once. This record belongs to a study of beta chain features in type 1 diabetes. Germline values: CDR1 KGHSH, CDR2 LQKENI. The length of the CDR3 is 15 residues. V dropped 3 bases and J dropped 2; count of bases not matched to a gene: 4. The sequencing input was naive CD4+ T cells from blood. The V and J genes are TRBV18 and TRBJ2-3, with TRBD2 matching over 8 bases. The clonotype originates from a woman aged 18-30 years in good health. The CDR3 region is CASSPKTSVTDTQYF. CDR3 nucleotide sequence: TGTGCCAGCTCACCGAAGACTAGCGTCACAGATACGCAGTATTTT.